Below are 18 T cell receptor beta chains sequenced from a single sample in a study of regulatory T cells in long-lasting Graves disease (dated by TCRdb to about 2021). Explained via the paper, the time point label denotes: newly diagnosed GD, antithyroid drugs for less than 3 months. For both TCR sequencing and RNA sequencing, RNA was extracted from PBMCs using TRIzol. The library was produced with multiplex PCR. Sequencing relied on an Illumina HiSeq 4000. iRepertoire HTBI primers and Arm-PCR amplification of CDR3 regions were used to construct TCR beta libraries. TCRdb trimmed the raw reads at Q25, called clones with MiXCR and kept productive beta chains. Every CDR3 protein is listed once, alongside the most common genes and DNA of its rows. The table for this sample lists hundreds of thousands of distinct CDR3 sequences; about 16% of them were counted only once. The top ten constitute under 20% of the sample.

These data also formed part of another study, on T cells in Graves' hyperthyroidism and ophthalmopathy.

Sequenced here: peripheral blood mononuclear cells (PBMCs), sampled at new diagnosis, from a patient treated with antithyroid drugs. The receptors shown here come from a woman aged 30 to 39 with Graves disease. Donor details come from another sample of the same person, matched by shared clones.

The chain uses TRBV9 and TRBJ2-1; D not certain. There are 12 residues in the CDR3. Per germline, CDR1 SGDLS and CDR2 YYNGEE. V was cut by 0 bases and J by 8 bases, with 6 bases left in between. This CDR3 is CASSVVWHEQFF. The CDR3 DNA reads as TGTGCCAGCAGCGTAGTGTGGCATGAGCAGTTCTTC.

The rearrangement links TRBV6-1 to TRBJ2-7; TRBD2 matches at 8 bases. The CDR3 contains 15 residues. With 1 base clipped from V and 9 bases from J, the junction kept 11 bases outside the gene matches. In germline, CDR1 is MNHNS, CDR2 SASEGT. The CDR3 here is CASSEVREGRRWQYF. The DNA for the CDR3 is TGTGCCAGCAGTGAAGTACGGGAGGGAAGAAGGTGGCAGTACTTC.

This clonotype was detected many times. The chain has TRBV28 and TRBJ1-5, with D possibly being TRBD1 (5 bases). This CDR3 spans 14 amino acids. V was cut by 5 bases and J by 4 bases, with 12 bases left in between. Germline loops: CDR1 MDHEN, CDR2 SYDVKM. The CDR3 region is CASSGTVPNQPQHF. In DNA form, the CDR3 reads TGTGCCAGCAGTGGGACCGTCCCGAATCAGCCCCAGCATTTT.

This clonotype occurred many times. The rearrangement joins TRBV27 to TRBJ2-7; 9 positions match TRBD2. Germline-derived CDR1 and CDR2 are MNHEY and SMNVEV (reference sequence). The CDR3 spans 15 residues. Germline trimming cut 7 bases from V and 1 base from J; bases unmatched to any gene: 8. The CDR3 loop is CASISSGKGSYEQYF. Written as DNA, the CDR3 is TGTGCCAGCATCTCTAGCGGGAAGGGTTCCTACGAGCAGTACTTC.

The rearrangement links TRBV6-5 to TRBJ1-6; TRBD1 is a possible D gene (6 bases). Per germline, CDR1 MNHEY and CDR2 SVGAGI. V was shortened by 2 bases and J by 0 bases, with 8 bases between the two germline ends. CDR3 length equals 16 residues. This CDR3 is CASSYQGSSYNSPLHF. CDR3 sequence (DNA): TGTGCCAGCAGTTACCAGGGGAGCTCCTATAATTCACCCCTCCACTTT.

The gene calls are TRBV6-1 and TRBJ1-5; 8 bases are shared with TRBD1. Per the germline V gene, CDR1 is MNHNS and CDR2 is SASEGT. The CDR3 totals 15 residues. V gave up 4 bases and J gave up 9 bases; unmatched junction bases: 11. CDR3 sequence (DNA): TGTGCCAGCAGTGTGGCAGGGGGCGAGGTACGGCCCCAGCATTTT. Translating gives CASSVAGGEVRPQHF.

This chain uses TRBV20-1 with TRBJ1-2, with D perhaps TRBD1 (5 bases). Looked up from germline, CDR1 is DFQATT and CDR2 is SNEGSKA (reference sequence). V dropped 6 bases and J dropped 10 bases, with 21 bases sitting between them. The CDR3 is 13 amino acids. CDR3 residues: CSASYFGTTTYTF. The CDR3, as DNA: TGCAGTGCCTCATATTTCGGGACTACGACCTACACCTTC.

This clonotype showed up many times. V usage is TRBV7-9 and J usage is TRBJ1-5, with 7 positions matching TRBD1. Germline trimming cut 3 bases from V and 5 bases from J; bases unmatched to any gene: 16. CDR1 SEHNR and CDR2 FQNEAQ come from the germline V gene (reference sequence). The CDR3 has 18 residues. The CDR3 loop is CASSFRGLTLVRHQPQHF. The CDR3 region has the DNA TGTGCCAGCAGCTTTAGGGGGCTCACCCTTGTACGGCATCAGCCCCAGCATTTT. Variable domain in full (rest from reference TRBV7-9 and TRBJ1-5): DTGVSQNPRHKITKRGQNVTFRCDPISEHNRLYWYRQTLGQGPEFLTYFQNEAQLEKSRLLSDRFSAERPKGSFSTLEIQRTEQGDSAMYLCASSFRGLTLVRHQPQHFGDGTRLSIL.

This clonotype was recorded many times. This sequence joins TRBV3-1 and TRBJ1-1; D remains ambiguous. CDR3 length: 11 amino acids. V lost 5 bases and J 8 bases, leaving 9 bases between the germline ends. Germline lookup yields CDR1 LGHDT and CDR2 YNNKEL (reference sequence). The CDR3 DNA follows: TGTGCCAGCAGCTCATCGGGAGAAGCTTTCTTT. The encoded protein is CASSSSGEAFF.

This clonotype has just a few counts. This chain uses TRBV7-2 with TRBJ1-6; the D is unclear. CDR3 length: 13 residues. Germline V gene sequence: CDR1 SGHTA, CDR2 FQGNSA. V was shortened by 1 base and J by 9 bases, with 7 bases between the two germline ends. As DNA, the CDR3 is TGTGCCAGCAGCTTAGTCGGGTTTTCACCCCTCCACTTT. Translation: CASSLVGFSPLHF.

This chain joins TRBV11-3 and TRBJ2-7; 10 bases are a match to TRBD1. Trimming at V came to 5 bases and at J to 3 bases, leaving 7 bases not matched to a gene. The CDR3 is 15 amino acids. CDR1 and CDR2 from the germline V gene are SGHNT and YENEEA. Here the CDR3 reads CASSLRTGGIYEQYF. The CDR3 bases are TGTGCCAGCAGCCTTCGGACAGGGGGTATCTACGAGCAGTACTTC.

Points on this clonotype: This clone may be a read error of a much larger clone one base away. This sequence joins TRBV7-9 and TRBJ1-4; D is unclear. V was cut by 5 bases and J by 5 bases, with 18 bases left in between. Germline CDR1 reads SEHNR; CDR2 reads FQNEAQ (reference sequence). The length of the CDR3 is 16 residues. The CDR3 DNA is TGTGCCAGCAGCCCCGAATCCACGGATCTGAATGAAAAACTGTTTTTT. This sequence encodes CASSPESTDLNEKLFF.

This clonotype was seen more than once but under ten times. The chain couples TRBV10-3 to TRBJ2-1; 7 positions match TRBD2. The length of the CDR3 is 14 residues. V trimming: 6 bases; J trimming: 5 bases; junction bases outside the gene matches: 7. Germline CDR1 and CDR2: ENHRY and SYGVKD. For the CDR3, the DNA is TGTGCCATCAGGGGGGGGACTAATAACAATGAGCAGTTCTTC. It codes for CAIRGGTNNNEQFF.

The chain has TRBV24-1 and TRBJ1-5; tentatively, D is TRBD1 (5 bases). The ends were cut back, 9 bases at V and 1 base at J, with 12 bases in the middle. This CDR3 spans 14 amino acids. Germline CDR1 reads KGHDR; CDR2 reads SFDVKD. As DNA, the CDR3 is TGTGCCACCCGGGGGAGATCGAGCAATCAGCCCCAGCATTTT. It codes for CATRGRSSNQPQHF.

The chain carries TRBV3-1 and TRBJ2-3, with D perhaps matching TRBD1 (5 bases). The CDR3 is made up of 14 amino acids. Germline V gives CDR1 LGHDT, CDR2 YNNKEL (reference sequence). Trimming left V 4 bases short and J 10 bases short, with 18 bases between. The CDR3 protein is CASSPGPSALAQYF. The CDR3 DNA reads TGTGCCAGCAGCCCAGGGCCTTCAGCTCTCGCGCAGTATTTT.

The table lists this clonotype with a count of one. CDR3 region: CASSVSWGRLVAGGNYGYTF. The CDR3 bases are TGTGCCAGCAGCGTGTCCTGGGGGCGCTTGGTTGCCGGGGGTAACTATGGCTACACCTTC. The J gene is TRBJ1-2, the V gene TRBV9, with D tentatively TRBD1 (6 bases). CDR1 and CDR2 from the germline V gene are SGDLS and YYNGEE. This CDR3 has 20 amino acids. V lost 2 bases and J lost 1, with 27 bases in between.

The V call is TRBV14, the J call TRBJ2-1; D is ambiguous. The germline gives CDR1 SGHDN, CDR2 FVKESK. The V end was cut by 0 bases, the J end by 4 bases, with 13 bases between. This CDR3 is built from 16 residues. The CDR3 nucleotides are TGTGCCAGCAGCCAAGATACGAGATCCGGTTACAATGAGCAGTTCTTC. Its translation is CASSQDTRSGYNEQFF.

This clonotype was picked up many times. This sequence joins TRBV7-2 and TRBJ2-3; D is possibly TRBD1 or TRBD2 (5 bases each). The CDR3 contains 15 residues. The V gene lost 2 bases and the J gene lost 1 base, with 10 bases spanning the gap. Germline loops: CDR1 SGHTA, CDR2 FQGNSA. CDR3 region: CASSLSGRGTDTQYF. In DNA, the CDR3 is TGTGCCAGCAGCTTATCAGGGAGAGGCACAGATACGCAGTATTTT. The whole variable domain, remainder taken from reference TRBV7-2 and TRBJ2-3, is GAGVSQSPSNKVTEKGKDVELRCDPISGHTALYWYRQSLGQGLEFLIYFQGNSAPDKSGLPSDRFSAERTGGSVSTLTIQRTQQEDSAVYLCASSLSGRGTDTQYFGPGTRLTVL.